The table lists the clone carrying this T cell receptor (beta chain) with many counts. The target antigen is unknown. The data derive from a study of regulatory T cells in long-lasting Graves disease. Points from the study as a whole: Reduced TCR diversity was observed in persistent Graves' patients versus newly diagnosed patients.

CDR3 length: 14 amino acids. V lost 2 bases and J 7 bases, leaving 11 bases between the germline ends. CDR1 MNHEY and CDR2 SMNVEV come from the germline V gene (reference sequence). The TCR beta library used iRepertoire HTBI primers with Arm-PCR amplification of CDR3. One entry per CDR3 protein, called by TCRdb with MiXCR from the multiplex PCR reads. The sample records 580,000 or so distinct CDR3 sequences, more than 15% being singletons. Time point of the sample: newly diagnosed GD, antithyroid drugs for less than 3 months. PBMCs provided the RNA from which the TCR library was made. The same sample was also studied in work on T cells in Graves' hyperthyroidism and ophthalmopathy. That study adds: Stable Graves' hyperthyroidism meant no ophthalmopathy progression within 18 months.

The sample in question was peripheral blood mononuclear cells (PBMCs), obtained at new diagnosis, from a patient treated with antithyroid drugs. The source of this sequence is a young man with Graves disease. This rearrangement joins TRBV27 to TRBJ2-2, with D maybe TRBD2 (5 bases). The CDR3 reads CASSLEGIYGELFF. DNA for the CDR3: TGTGCCAGCAGTTTAGAGGGAATTTACGGGGAGCTGTTTTTT.